What follows are 23 T cell receptor beta chains derived from one specimen sequenced in a study of PD-1 blockade in classical Hodgkin lymphoma. Clones were read by immunoSEQ multiplex PCR, and TCRdb kept only the in-frame ones, dropping some. In the table there are approximately 11,000 clones, approximately 81% of which are singletons. The time point is: cycle 4 day 1 (C4D1), after 5 to 7 weeks of nivolumab. Every patient experienced relapse after autologous stem cell transplantation, and brentuximab vedotin exposure varied. Magnetic depletion of non-target cells from thawed PBMCs yielded purified CD8+ T cells. Sequenced material: CD8+ T cells from blood, taken before the fourth cycle of nivolumab. The receptors stem from a human donor with classical Hodgkin lymphoma. The donor label of this sample is uncertain.

The chain recombines TRBV6-1 with TRBJ2-7, with D tentatively TRBD1 or TRBD2 (5 bases each). Trimming left V 2 bases short and J 7 bases short, with 30 bases between. In germline, CDR1 is MNHNS, CDR2 SASEGT. CDR3 length equals 19 residues. The CDR3 loop is CASSELTLGPEGISREQYF. The CDR3 DNA reads TGTGCCAGCAGTGAACTAACTTTGGGGCCTGAGGGGATCTCGAGGGAGCAGTACTTC.

V gene TRBV14 combines with J gene TRBJ2-7; 10 nucleotides line up with TRBD2. Germline V lookup: CDR1 SGHDN, CDR2 FVKESK. V trimming: 0 bases; J trimming: 2 bases; junction bases outside the gene matches: 4. The CDR3 loop spans 16 amino acids. The CDR3 nucleotides are TGTGCCAGCAGCCAAGAGGGACTAGCGATTACCTACGAGCAGTACTTC. Translation: CASSQEGLAITYEQYF.

This chain links TRBV15 with TRBJ2-1; unclear D gene. This CDR3 has 16 residues. CDR1 and CDR2 from the germline V gene are LNHNV and YYDKDF (reference sequence). V gave up 3 bases and J gave up 12 bases, with 24 bases separating them. The chain's CDR3 is CATSRVETIITYLQFF. The CDR3 bases are TGTGCCACCAGCAGGGTGGAAACAATAATTACATATTTGCAGTTCTTC.

The J gene is TRBJ2-7, the V gene TRBV19, with D possibly matching TRBD1 (5 bases). Germline CDR1 reads LNHDA; CDR2 reads SQIVND (reference sequence). Trimming took 5 bases from V and 5 from J, leaving 13 bases between them. CDR3 length equals 13 residues. The DNA for the CDR3 is TGTGCCAGTAGTCGCCAGGGTATCGACGAGCAGTACTTC. Translating it yields CASSRQGIDEQYF. Complete variable domain (other parts from reference TRBV19 and TRBJ2-7): DGGITQSPKYLFRKEGQNVTLSCEQNLNHDAMYWYRQDPGQGLRLIYYSQIVNDFQKGDIAEGYSVSREKKESFPLTVTSAQKNPTAFYLCASSRQGIDEQYFGPGTRLTVT.

V is TRBV7-9 and J is TRBJ2-7; D tentatively reads TRBD1 or TRBD2 (5 bases each). The CDR3 loop spans 16 amino acids. Germline CDR1 SEHNR, CDR2 FQNEAQ (reference sequence). Trimming cost V 5 bases and J 1 base, with 18 bases left between them. The CDR3 is CASSPSGRELSYEQYF. Here the CDR3 DNA reads TGTGCCAGCAGCCCGTCCGGCAGGGAGCTATCCTACGAGCAGTACTTC.

CDR3 residues: CASSDSFAASGRGEQFF. For the CDR3, the DNA is TGTGCCAGCAGTGACTCTTTTGCGGCTAGCGGGAGGGGTGAGCAGTTCTTC. This rearrangement joins TRBV6-4 to TRBJ2-1, with 12 bases aligning to TRBD2. The CDR3 has 17 residues. Germline lookup yields CDR1 MRHNA and CDR2 SNTAGT. The V segment lost 0 bases and the J segment 9 bases; nucleotides outside the gene matches: 9.

This chain links TRBV30 with TRBJ2-2; D possibly corresponds to TRBD1 (6 bases). Germline CDR1 and CDR2: GTSNPN and SVGIG (reference sequence). V gave up 2 bases and J gave up 3 bases, with 13 bases separating them. This CDR3 region has 15 residues. CDR3 nucleotide sequence: TGTGCCTGGAGTAGACCGGGACACGACACCGGGGAGCTGTTTTTT. Its translation is CAWSRPGHDTGELFF.

V gene TRBV7-9 combines with J gene TRBJ1-4; D is undetermined. V dropped 5 bases and J dropped 8 bases, with 21 bases sitting between them. The germline V gene has CDR1 SEHNR and CDR2 FQNEAQ (reference sequence). The CDR3 runs to 16 residues. For the CDR3, the DNA is TGTGCCAGCAGCCGCACTACCCGATTGGGGAACGAAAAACTGTTTTTT. It translates to CASSRTTRLGNEKLFF.

This clone was counted a few times. The CDR3 loop is CASSESRQGYEQYF. CDR3 DNA sequence: TGCGCCAGCAGTGAGTCGAGGCAGGGCTACGAGCAGTACTTC. V is TRBV10-1 and J is TRBJ2-7; TRBD1 is a possible D gene (5 bases). The CDR3 contains 14 residues. The V end lost 0 bases, the J end lost 3 bases, and 9 bases lay between the germline ends. Germline lookup yields CDR1 WNHNN and CDR2 SYGVQD (reference sequence).

The rearrangement joins TRBV5-6 to TRBJ1-2; D not certain. V lost 6 bases and J lost 5, with 20 bases in between. In germline, CDR1 is SGHDT, CDR2 YYEEEE. The CDR3 is 15 residues long. CDR3 region: CASNNSPGFWYGYTF. The DNA for the CDR3 is TGTGCCAGCAACAACAGCCCGGGCTTTTGGTATGGCTACACCTTC. Full variable domain (outside the CDR3, taken from reference TRBV5-6 and TRBJ1-2): DAGVTQSPTHLIKTRGQQVTLRCSPKSGHDTVSWYQQALGQGPQFIFQYYEEEERQRGNFPDRFSGHQFPNYSSELNVNALLLGDSALYLCASNNSPGFWYGYTFGSGTRLTVV.

The rearrangement links TRBV28 to TRBJ1-4; D is unresolved. The CDR3 extends over 13 amino acids. The V gene lost 6 bases and the J gene lost 8 bases, with 13 bases spanning the gap. CDR1 and CDR2 from the germline V gene are MDHEN and SYDVKM. For the CDR3, the DNA is TGTGCCAGCAGAAAGTGGGCCCAAGAAAAACTGTTTTTT. It yields the protein CASRKWAQEKLFF.

The V gene is TRBV5-6, the J gene TRBJ2-5; 12 positions match TRBD1. V trimming: 5 bases; J trimming: 2 bases; junction bases outside the gene matches: 7. Germline V gene lookup returns CDR1 SGHDT and CDR2 YYEEEE. The CDR3 loop spans 16 amino acids. CDR3 nucleotide sequence: TGTGCCAGCAGATTGTGGGACAGGGGGCGGCAAGAGACCCAGTACTTC. Translated, it gives CASRLWDRGRQETQYF.

This clone has a single count. V usage is TRBV30 and J usage is TRBJ1-2; unclear D gene. Germline V lookup: CDR1 GTSNPN, CDR2 SVGIG (reference sequence). The CDR3 totals 12 residues. V lost 2 bases to trimming and J lost 3 bases, with 7 bases between them. The CDR3 DNA follows: TGTGCCTGGAGTCGGGCCTACTATGGCTACACCTTC. Protein product: CAWSRAYYGYTF.

The CDR3 bases are TGTGCCAGCAGCCCCGGGACAGTGAGCAATCAGCCCCAGCATTTT. Translation gives CASSPGTVSNQPQHF. The chain joins TRBV7-2 to TRBJ1-5; 7 bases are shared with TRBD1. Germline V gene lookup returns CDR1 SGHTA and CDR2 FQGNSA. CDR3 length: 15 amino acids. V shed 5 bases and J 1 base; nucleotides not matched to a gene: 5.

The chain is built from TRBV5-4 and TRBJ2-7, with 8 bases matching TRBD1. Germline V gene data show CDR1 as SGHNT and CDR2 as YYREEE (reference sequence). Trimming removed 4 bases from V and 3 bases from J; junction bases left unmatched: 6. The length of the CDR3 is 14 residues. The CDR3 region has the DNA TGTGCCAGCAGCCTGGACAGGGCCAGCTACGAGCAGTACTTC. This gives the protein CASSLDRASYEQYF. The whole variable domain, filled in from reference TRBV5-4 and TRBJ2-7, reads ETGVTQSPTHLIKTRGQQVTLRCSSQSGHNTVSWYQQALGQGPQFIFQYYREEENGRGNFPPRFSGLQFPNYSSELNVNALELDDSALYLCASSLDRASYEQYFGPGTRLTVT.

In DNA, the CDR3 is TGTGCTGCGGGGAAGGGAATGGGGACAGGGTTTGTCTATGAGCAGTTCTTC. Its protein is CAAGKGMGTGFVYEQFF. The chain links TRBV7-8 to TRBJ2-1; 9 nucleotides line up with TRBD1. This CDR3 region has 17 residues. Germline lookup yields CDR1 SGHVS and CDR2 FQNEAQ.

J is TRBJ2-7 and V is TRBV20-1, with D perhaps TRBD2 (6 bases). V was pared by 6 bases and J by 1 base, with 7 bases between. CDR1 DFQATT and CDR2 SNEGSKA come from the germline V gene (reference sequence). There are 11 residues in the CDR3. The DNA for the CDR3 is TGCAGTGCCCGGGAGTCCTACGAGCAGTACTTC. It codes for CSARESYEQYF.

DNA of the CDR3: TGCAGCGTTGAAGATCCTCTTGGAGCTGGAAACACCATATATTTT. Amino acid sequence: CSVEDPLGAGNTIYF. The chain joins TRBV29-1 to TRBJ1-3; D is unresolved. Germline-derived CDR1 and CDR2 are SQVTM and ANQGSEA. The CDR3 runs to 15 residues. V was cut by 0 bases and J by 2 bases, with 11 bases left in between.

The chain employs TRBV7-2 and TRBJ1-5; D unresolved. Per germline, CDR1 SGHTA and CDR2 FQGNSA. Trimming left V 4 bases short and J 0 bases short, with 13 bases between. CDR3 length: 16 amino acids. This CDR3 reads CASSSRGRGSNQPQHF. Here the CDR3 DNA reads TGTGCCAGCAGCTCCCGTGGCAGAGGTAGCAATCAGCCCCAGCATTTT.

The chain's CDR3 is CASSSRLADASYEQYF. The CDR3 DNA follows: TGTGCCAGCAGCAGCAGACTAGCGGATGCCTCCTACGAGCAGTACTTC. The chain combines TRBV4-2 with TRBJ2-7; 9 nucleotides line up with TRBD2. Germline CDR1 reads LGHNA; CDR2 reads YNFKEQ. The CDR3 is 16 residues long. After removal of 5 bases from V and 0 bases from J, the junction contained 8 bases not matched to a gene.

The J gene is TRBJ2-7, the V gene TRBV13; 8 nucleotides agree with TRBD1. The CDR3 is 14 residues long. The trim removed 4 bases at V and 4 bases at J, leaving 6 bases unmatched. Germline V gene lookup returns CDR1 PRHDT and CDR2 FYEKMQ (reference sequence). CDR3 DNA sequence: TGTGCCAGCAGCTCCGGACAGGGCAGGTACGAGCAGTACTTC. Translation: CASSSGQGRYEQYF.

The chain combines TRBV5-6 with TRBJ2-2; TRBD2 agrees at 10 bases. The CDR3 runs to 15 residues. Germline V gene sequence: CDR1 SGHDT, CDR2 YYEEEE. Trimming cost V 2 bases and J 5 bases; bases outside gene matches: 3. CDR3 residues: CASSFLAGDTGELFF. For the CDR3, the DNA is TGTGCCAGCAGCTTCCTAGCGGGAGATACCGGGGAGCTGTTTTTT.

The J gene is TRBJ2-1, the V gene TRBV7-2; tentatively, D is TRBD1 (7 bases). Trimming removed 5 bases from V and 7 bases from J, with 21 bases in between. Germline values: CDR1 SGHTA, CDR2 FQGNSA. The CDR3 totals 16 residues. The CDR3 DNA reads TGTGCCAGCAGCAGGGGGATGACAGGGAGCGGGAATGAGCAGTTCTTC. Protein sequence: CASSRGMTGSGNEQFF.